This entry concerns a single T cell receptor beta chain. Its target is unknown. The data originate from a study of shared clonotypes between healthy human individuals. Study at large: Donor ages ranged 18 to 49 years: a couple of women, a few men. Each donor's CD4 naive and CD4 memory cells filled three plates apiece, CD8 naive two, and CD8 memory one.

Assay used: immunoSEQ multiplex PCR; TCRdb lists only in-frame clones, some missing. The table includes about 2.1 million clones, roughly 95% detected once. Cells designated naive CD8 were CD45RO-negative and were positively selected for CCR7, with terminally differentiated effector memory CD45RA+ cells excluded. The CDR3 has 15 amino acids. V was clipped by 4 bases and J by 4 bases; unmatched bases: 7. The V gene's germline CDR1 is SGHTA and CDR2 FQGNSA. Study-wide points: The authors expected sequencing depth to affect clonotype sharing among donors. Among non-shared clonotypes, generation probabilities were lower than among those shared by all four donors.

The sequence was collected from a man in his late teens or twenties in good health. Some clones in this sample may be carry-over from other donors' samples. The gene calls are TRBV7-2 and TRBJ2-5; TRBD1 agrees at 9 bases. The sample comprised naive CD8+ T cells from PBMCs. The CDR3 DNA follows: TGTGCCAGCAGCTCCGGGACAGGGTACGGAGAGACCCAGTACTTC. Translation: CASSSGTGYGETQYF.